A selection of T cell receptor beta chains follows, all from one sample in a study of regulatory T cells in long-lasting Graves disease. TCRdb re-analysed the multiplex PCR reads in MiXCR, keeping a single row per CDR3 protein. This repertoire shows approximately 490,000 distinct CDR3 sequences, under 20% found once; its top ten account for 12%. Separately, the same data were catalogued under a study of T cells in Graves' hyperthyroidism and ophthalmopathy.

The source material was peripheral blood mononuclear cells (PBMCs), sampled at new diagnosis, from a patient treated with antithyroid drugs. Receptor source: a man in his forties or fifties with Graves disease. Each CDR3 is given without its conserved first and last residue. The D gene is left open where the match is weak.

d_call	v_call	j_call	cdr3_aa
TRBD2	TRBV29-1	TRBJ2-1	SVGRLAVVSGNEQF
TRBD1	TRBV20-1	TRBJ2-3	SAIGQAVGSQY
.	TRBV10-3	TRBJ2-3	ATTRASGGISTDTQY
TRBD1	TRBV2	TRBJ2-5	ASKGANQETQY
TRBD1	TRBV6-1	TRBJ1-2	ASREGGASGYT
.	TRBV30	TRBJ1-2	AWSVGRLGNGYT
.	TRBV28	TRBJ2-3	ASSPPGRLLLTDTQY
.	TRBV2	TRBJ2-7	AGSRPFQYEQY
TRBD1	TRBV7-9	TRBJ1-1	ASSLGRGRRNTEAF
.	TRBV20-1	.	SAPGPARETQY
TRBD2	TRBV4-1	TRBJ2-5	TSGLAGGSGETQY
.	TRBV12-3/TRBV12-4	TRBJ2-1	ASSLATAPNEQF
.	TRBV18	TRBJ2-3	ASSQNKGGDTQY
.	TRBV5-8	TRBJ1-2	ASSLGLLPNYGYT
.	TRBV14	TRBJ2-2	ASSQDVGAANTGELF
TRBD1	TRBV12-3/TRBV12-4	TRBJ2-7	ASSSPTGSPYEQY
.	TRBV14	TRBJ1-6	ASSPPAKGLNSPLH
.	TRBV4-1	TRBJ1-1	ASSQDRVNRVEAF